The 8 T cell receptor beta chains below were found in one sample sequenced in a study of vaccination effects on CD4 cells after COVID-19. Between days 9 and 11 of culture, CD4+ T cells were separated out. Participants each got two BNT162b2 or mRNA-1273 vaccine doses. The repertoire was sequenced with immunoSEQ multiplex PCR; TCRdb's copy has only in-frame clones and lacks some. The data contain some 66,000 clones, roughly 80% of them singletons. What these receptors recognize is not known. This material consisted of CD4+ T cells from PBMCs cultured without peptide, taken after COVID-19 vaccination. The receptor source for this set is a human donor who received a COVID-19 vaccine.

This clone occurred a few times. The rearrangement links TRBV3-1 (or the pseudogene TRBV3-2) to TRBJ1-1; D is unclear. Trimming cost V 4 bases and J 1 base, with 10 bases left between them. CDR1 is LGHDT and CDR2 is YNNKEL in the germline V gene (reference sequence). The CDR3 spans 14 residues. The CDR3 coding sequence is TGTGCCAGCAGCCGAGGTGGTAAGAACACTGAAGCTTTCTTT. This gives the protein CASSRGGKNTEAFF.

V usage is TRBV30 and J usage is TRBJ2-2; D ambiguous. Per germline, CDR1 GTSNPN and CDR2 SVGIG (reference sequence). CDR3 size: 14 residues. V lost 5 bases to trimming and J lost 3 bases, with 13 bases between them. The CDR3 here is CAWSGSLYTGELFF. For the CDR3, the DNA is TGTGCCTGGTCTGGCAGCTTGTACACCGGGGAGCTGTTTTTT.

The chain combines TRBV24-1 with TRBJ2-3, with D possibly matching TRBD1 (5 bases). The CDR3 contains 15 residues. CDR1 and CDR2 from the germline V gene are KGHDR and SFDVKD. V was shortened by 5 bases and J by 5 bases, with 16 bases between the two germline ends. The CDR3 loop reads CATSGARVGIDTQYF. The CDR3 DNA reads TGTGCCACCAGTGGGGCCAGGGTGGGAATAGATACGCAGTATTTT.

Only a few counts were recorded for this clone. This chain joins TRBV20-1 and TRBJ2-5; no reliable D call. The V gene lost 5 bases and the J gene lost 2 bases, with 6 bases spanning the gap. This CDR3 comprises 11 residues. Germline assignment: CDR1 DFQATT and CDR2 SNEGSKA (reference sequence). The CDR3: CSAYKQETQYF. CDR3 in DNA: TGCAGTGCTTATAAACAAGAGACCCAGTACTTC.

The sample holds a few counts of this clone. This chain uses TRBV5-1 with TRBJ2-4; D is possibly TRBD1 (6 bases). The CDR3 length is 16 residues. The germline V gene has CDR1 SGHRS and CDR2 YFSETQ. The V end lost 0 bases, the J end lost 4 bases, and 14 bases lay between the germline ends. CDR3 region: CASSLGGTGSKNIQYF. In nucleotides, the CDR3 is TGCGCCAGCAGCTTGGGAGGTACAGGGTCAAAAAACATTCAGTACTTC. Full variable domain (missing parts from reference TRBV5-1 and TRBJ2-4): KAGVTQTPRYLIKTRGQQVTLSCSPISGHRSVSWYQQTPGQGLQFLFEYFSETQRNKGNFPGRFSGRQFSNSRSEMNVSTLELGDSALYLCASSLGGTGSKNIQYFGAGTRLSVL.

V usage is TRBV18 and J usage is TRBJ2-6; 8 bases agree with TRBD1. The CDR3 is made up of 17 amino acids. V lost 3 bases, J lost 0 bases, and 4 bases stayed unmatched. Germline loops: CDR1 KGHSH, CDR2 LQKENI. As DNA, the CDR3 is TGTGCCAGCTCACCGAGGACAGGGAGCTCTGGGGCCAACGTCCTGACTTTC. Protein: CASSPRTGSSGANVLTF.

The V gene is TRBV29-1, the J gene TRBJ2-3; D is unclear. V gave up 6 bases and J gave up 6 bases, with 10 bases separating them. Germline loops: CDR1 SQVTM, CDR2 ANQGSEA. This CDR3 comprises 11 residues. Here the CDR3 DNA reads TGCAGCGTCGCCACTTCGGATACGCAGTATTTT. This sequence encodes CSVATSDTQYF.

This rearrangement joins TRBV6-6 to TRBJ2-1; tentatively, D is TRBD2 (5 bases). Germline-derived CDR1 and CDR2 are MNHNY and SVGAGI (reference sequence). The CDR3 has 14 residues. Trimming stripped 6 bases from V and 8 bases from J, with 17 bases between. CDR3 amino acids: CASSPARGSDEQFF. The CDR3 region has the DNA TGTGCCAGCAGCCCAGCGAGAGGGTCGGATGAGCAGTTCTTC.